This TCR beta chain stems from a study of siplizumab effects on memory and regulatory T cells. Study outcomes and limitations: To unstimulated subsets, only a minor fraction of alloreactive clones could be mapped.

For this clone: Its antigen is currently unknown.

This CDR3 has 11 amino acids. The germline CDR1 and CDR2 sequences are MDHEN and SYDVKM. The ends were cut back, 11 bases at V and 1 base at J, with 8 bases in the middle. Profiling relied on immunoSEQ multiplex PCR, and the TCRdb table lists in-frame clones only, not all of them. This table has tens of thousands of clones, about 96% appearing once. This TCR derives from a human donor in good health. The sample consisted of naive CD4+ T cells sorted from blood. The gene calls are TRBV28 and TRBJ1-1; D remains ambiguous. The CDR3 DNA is TGTGCCTGCGCATCGAACACTGAAGCTTTCTTT. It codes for CACASNTEAFF.